The rows below give T cell receptor beta chains drawn from one sample of a study of blood T cell repertoires in COVID-19. Method: immunoSEQ multiplex PCR; TCRdb's copy keeps in-frame clones and lacks some. The sample lists under 200,000 clones, about 90% seen once, with around 7% in the top ten. The sample comprised PBMCs or T cells enriched from blood (not recorded which). The receptors shown here come from a woman aged 50 to 60 who had recovered from COVID-19. The CDR3 runs from the conserved cysteine through the conserved F or W. D genes are given only for firm matches. A row's size may be missing; if present it is once, few, many or a size class.

TRBD2 . TRBJ2-1 21 TRBV12-5 TGTGCTAGTGGTTTCACACACCCGGGACTAGCCCCTTTAGCCCCCTACAATGAGCAGTTCTTC CASGFTHPGLAPLAPYNEQFF
TRBD1 . TRBJ2-2 14 TRBV27 TGTGCCAGCTCGGACAGGGGCGGAACCGGGGAGCTGTTTTTT CASSDRGGTGELFF
TRBD1 . TRBJ2-6 18 TRBV28 TGTGCCAGCAGCCCTCGGACAGGAGCAACCTCTGGGGCCAACGTCCTGACTTTC CASSPRTGATSGANVLTF
TRBD2 few TRBJ2-1 17 TRBV30 TGTGCCTGGAGTGCCGACATAGGAGCGGGAGGGAATAATGAGCAGTTCTTC CAWSADIGAGGNNEQFF
TRBD1 . TRBJ1-2 14 TRBV6-4 TGTGCCAGCAGAACTCAGGGGGCGTTATCTGGCTACACCTTC CASRTQGALSGYTF
TRBD2 . TRBJ2-1 15 TRBV11-3 TGTGCCAGCAGCTTGAGGACTAGCGGGAGCAATGAGCAGTTCTTC CASSLRTSGSNEQFF
. . TRBJ1-1 13 TRBV30 TGTGCCTGGAGTACGACAGCAGACACTGAAGCTTTCTTT CAWSTTADTEAFF
. . TRBJ2-1 15 TRBV29-1 TGCAGCGTTGATTCCGGACTAGGGGGGTACAATGAGCAGTTCTTC CSVDSGLGGYNEQFF
TRBD2 . TRBJ2-1 17 TRBV14 TGTGCCAGCAGCAAGCGGGAGCCCCTGAGCTCCTACAATGAGCAGTTCTTC CASSKREPLSSYNEQFF
TRBD1 few TRBJ1-3 16 TRBV2 TGTGCCAGCAGTGGGGGACAGTCACCCTCTGGAAACACCATATATTTT CASSGGQSPSGNTIYF
. . TRBJ1-4 16 TRBV28 TGTGCCAGCAGTTTAGCAGGCACGACACACAATGAAAAACTGTTTTTT CASSLAGTTHNEKLFF
. . TRBJ2-3 13 TRBV11-3 TGTGCCAGCAGCCCCCGGGGAGACGACACGCAGTATTTT CASSPRGDDTQYF
TRBD2 . TRBJ2-7 16 TRBV5-4 TGTGCCAGCAGCCCTGGTGGAGCGGGAGGGCCTTACGAGCAGTACTTC CASSPGGAGGPYEQYF
. . TRBJ2-7 15 TRBV6-5 TGTGCCAGCAGTTGGGTGCAGGGGGGTACGTACGAGCAGTACTTC CASSWVQGGTYEQYF
. . TRBJ2-5 15 TRBV9 TGTGCCAGCAGCGTAAGAATGGAGAGACTGGAGACCCAGTACTTC CASSVRMERLETQYF
. . TRBJ1-5 14 TRBV28 TGTGCCAGCAGTATACGGACCGGGGATCAGCCCCAGCATTTT CASSIRTGDQPQHF
TRBD2 . TRBJ2-5 16 TRBV5-4 TGTGCCAGCAGCTACGGGACTAGCGGAGTCCAAGAGACCCAGTACTTC CASSYGTSGVQETQYF
. . TRBJ2-3 17 TRBV7-8 TGTGCCAGCAGCTTAGGATTCGCAGGGTCCTTCACAGATACGCAGTATTTT CASSLGFAGSFTDTQYF
. . TRBJ2-5 11 TRBV12-3/TRBV12-4 TGTGCCAGCAGTTTTCGTGAGGCCCAGTACTTC CASSFREAQYF
. . TRBJ1-2 13 TRBV4-3 TGCGCCAGCTCAGCCTTAGGGGACTATGGCTACACCTTC CASSALGDYGYTF
TRBD2 few TRBJ2-2 14 TRBV5-4 TGTGCCAGCAGCCCACTAGCGGGAACCGGGGAGCTGTTTTTT CASSPLAGTGELFF
TRBD2 . TRBJ2-3 19 TRBV28 TGTGCCAGCAGTTCTCCAGGGATGGTAGCGGGAGGCTGGGCAGATACGCAGTATTTT CASSSPGMVAGGWADTQYF
. . TRBJ1-1 14 TRBV7-9 TGTGCCAGCAGCTTAACAGGGATAGCCACTGAAGCTTTCTTT CASSLTGIATEAFF
TRBD1 . TRBJ1-2 15 TRBV11-2 TGTGCCAGCAGCCCTGAGACCGGGACAGTCTATGGCTACACCTTC CASSPETGTVYGYTF
TRBD1 . TRBJ2-5 14 TRBV29-1 TGCAGCGCACGGACAGGGAGGCCCCAAGAGACCCAGTACTTC CSARTGRPQETQYF
TRBD2 . TRBJ2-2 16 TRBV11-1 TGTGCCAGCAGCCGACTAGCGGGGGCGAACACCGGGGAGCTGTTTTTT CASSRLAGANTGELFF